The clone carrying this TCR beta chain showed up many times. Germline lookup yields CDR1 MNHEY and CDR2 SMNVEV (reference sequence). The CDR3 contains 12 residues. V lost 3 bases and J lost 7, with 4 bases in between. TCRdb ran MiXCR on the RT-PCR reads and lists one entry per CDR3 protein. The sample lists about 500,000 distinct CDR3 sequences; 10% to 15% were seen once. This sample was taken from a study of response to subunit inactivated influenza vaccine. The gene calls are TRBV27 and TRBJ1-6; D uncertain. The TCR was taken from a man in his fifties or sixties who received an inactivated influenza vaccine. The specimen was PBMCs from blood, collected roughly 46 days after vaccination. The CDR3 loop reads CASSFANSPLHF. The CDR3 nucleotides read TGTGCCAGCAGTTTCGCCAATTCACCCCTCCACTTT.